A selection of T cell receptor beta chains follows, all from one sample in a study of blood T cell repertoires in COVID-19. Sequenced by immunoSEQ multiplex PCR; TCRdb stores in-frame clones only, minus some. The sample lists 180,000 or so clones; 87% were seen once. The sequenced sample consisted of peripheral blood. The receptors originated from a man in his late teens or twenties with active or convalescent COVID-19. Each CDR3 is given with its conserved first and last residue. D genes are given only for firm matches. The size of a clone is reported for some rows only, either as once, few or many, or as a class for expanded clones.

d_gene: NA
v_gene: TRBV6-5
j_gene: TRBJ1-1
abundance: NA
CDR3nt: TGTGCCAGCAGACTGACACGGGCGGGGGCCACTGAAGCTTTCTTT
CDR3aa: CASRLTRAGATEAFF

d_gene: NA
v_gene: TRBV24-1
j_gene: TRBJ1-1
abundance: NA
CDR3nt: TGTGCCACCAGTGACTCGACAGTGAACACTGAAGCTTTCTTT
CDR3aa: CATSDSTVNTEAFF

d_gene: TRBD1
v_gene: TRBV6-5
j_gene: TRBJ2-7
abundance: NA
CDR3nt: TGTGCCAGCACGAGGGACAGGGGGGCCCACGAGCAGTACTTC
CDR3aa: CASTRDRGAHEQYF

d_gene: TRBD1
v_gene: TRBV2
j_gene: TRBJ1-2
abundance: NA
CDR3nt: TGTGCCAGCAGTGGACAGGGGTATGGCTACACCTTC
CDR3aa: CASSGQGYGYTF

d_gene: NA
v_gene: TRBV28
j_gene: TRBJ2-1
abundance: NA
CDR3nt: TGTGCCAGCACCCTGGGGGGCAATGAGCAGTTCTTC
CDR3aa: CASTLGGNEQFF

d_gene: NA
v_gene: TRBV6-2/TRBV6-3
j_gene: TRBJ2-2
abundance: NA
CDR3nt: TGTGCCAGCAGTTATCGTGCGGACACCGGGGAGCTGTTTTTT
CDR3aa: CASSYRADTGELFF

d_gene: NA
v_gene: TRBV24-1
j_gene: TRBJ2-7
abundance: NA
CDR3nt: TGTGCCACCAGTGAAGGGGGGGACGAGCAGTACTTC
CDR3aa: CATSEGGDEQYF

d_gene: TRBD1
v_gene: TRBV11-2
j_gene: TRBJ1-1
abundance: NA
CDR3nt: TGTGCCAGCAGCGCGGGACAGCTGGGGGTCACTGAAGCTTTCTTT
CDR3aa: CASSAGQLGVTEAFF

d_gene: TRBD1
v_gene: TRBV9
j_gene: TRBJ2-7
abundance: NA
CDR3nt: TGTGCCAGCAGCGTTCAGGGGGCGCTTGTAGGTGAAGAGCAGTACTTC
CDR3aa: CASSVQGALVGEEQYF

d_gene: NA
v_gene: TRBV7-2
j_gene: TRBJ1-5
abundance: NA
CDR3nt: TGTGCCAGCAGCTTAGTCGAGGGCCCCCAGCGTCAGCCCCAGCATTTT
CDR3aa: CASSLVEGPQRQPQHF

d_gene: NA
v_gene: TRBV2
j_gene: TRBJ1-1
abundance: NA
CDR3nt: TGTGCCGGAAACAGGGAAAAAGGAATTGAAGCTTTCTTT
CDR3aa: CAGNREKGIEAFF

d_gene: NA
v_gene: TRBV7-2
j_gene: TRBJ1-3
abundance: NA
CDR3nt: TGTGCCAGCAGCTTACTTAGTGGGAAGGGACTCTCTGGAAACACCATATATTTT
CDR3aa: CASSLLSGKGLSGNTIYF

d_gene: NA
v_gene: TRBV28
j_gene: TRBJ1-1
abundance: NA
CDR3nt: TGTGCCAGCAGTTTGCCCGCCCCGGCGGGGAACACTGAAGCTTTCTTT
CDR3aa: CASSLPAPAGNTEAFF

d_gene: NA
v_gene: TRBV4-1
j_gene: TRBJ1-2
abundance: NA
CDR3nt: TGCGCCAGCAGCCAAGGGAGGTCGGGGGGGTATAACTATGGCTACACCTTC
CDR3aa: CASSQGRSGGYNYGYTF

d_gene: TRBD2
v_gene: TRBV30
j_gene: TRBJ2-7
abundance: once
CDR3nt: TGTGCCTGGAGCTACAAACCGGGACTAGCGGGAAGTTACGAGCAGTACTTC
CDR3aa: CAWSYKPGLAGSYEQYF

d_gene: NA
v_gene: TRBV24-1
j_gene: TRBJ2-2
abundance: few
CDR3nt: TGTGCCACCAGTGATTTGCAAGGGGAGGTCGGGGAGCTGTTTTTT
CDR3aa: CATSDLQGEVGELFF

d_gene: TRBD1
v_gene: TRBV28
j_gene: TRBJ1-1
abundance: NA
CDR3nt: TGTGCCAGCAGTTCCTCCGGGACAGGGGGGCTCCGGAACACTGAAGCTTTCTTT
CDR3aa: CASSSSGTGGLRNTEAFF

d_gene: TRBD1
v_gene: TRBV6-5
j_gene: TRBJ2-5
abundance: NA
CDR3nt: TGTGCCAGCAGTTTTTTGACAGGGGGGAACCAAGAGACCCAGTACTTC
CDR3aa: CASSFLTGGNQETQYF

d_gene: TRBD1
v_gene: TRBV6-5
j_gene: TRBJ1-3
abundance: NA
CDR3nt: TGTGCCAGCAGTTACACGCACAGGGGTGGAAACACCATATATTTT
CDR3aa: CASSYTHRGGNTIYF

d_gene: TRBD1
v_gene: TRBV28
j_gene: TRBJ1-2
abundance: NA
CDR3nt: TGTGCCAGCAGTAATTCGGGACAGGGGGTACGAAAGACCTTC
CDR3aa: CASSNSGQGVRKTF

d_gene: TRBD2
v_gene: TRBV11-3
j_gene: TRBJ2-1
abundance: NA
CDR3nt: TGTGCCAGCAGCCCGCAGGGACTAGCGGGGGACAATGAGCAGTTCTTC
CDR3aa: CASSPQGLAGDNEQFF

d_gene: TRBD1
v_gene: TRBV27
j_gene: TRBJ2-7
abundance: NA
CDR3nt: TGTGCCAGCAGCCCGAGGGACAGGGCGGTCCACGAGCAGTACTTC
CDR3aa: CASSPRDRAVHEQYF

d_gene: NA
v_gene: TRBV6-5
j_gene: TRBJ1-1
abundance: NA
CDR3nt: TGTGCCAGCAGTCCCGACGGGGGGGGTGGTGAAGCTTTCTTT
CDR3aa: CASSPDGGGGEAFF

d_gene: TRBD1
v_gene: TRBV4-1
j_gene: TRBJ1-1
abundance: few
CDR3nt: TGCGCCAGCAGCCAAGTCGCGACAGGGGAAACTGAAGCTTTCTTT
CDR3aa: CASSQVATGETEAFF

d_gene: TRBD1
v_gene: TRBV19
j_gene: TRBJ2-1
abundance: NA
CDR3nt: TGTGCCAGTAGTATGGTATCTTCTGGGACAGGAAACAATGAGCAGTTCTTC
CDR3aa: CASSMVSSGTGNNEQFF

d_gene: TRBD1
v_gene: TRBV7-2
j_gene: TRBJ2-1
abundance: once
CDR3nt: TGTGCCAGCAGCTTAGCGGTGGGACAGGGACACATACGACACAATGAGCAGTTCTTC
CDR3aa: CASSLAVGQGHIRHNEQFF

d_gene: TRBD1
v_gene: TRBV5-1
j_gene: TRBJ2-5
abundance: NA
CDR3nt: TGCGCCAGCAGCTTGGGACAGGGCAGGGAGACCCAGTACTTC
CDR3aa: CASSLGQGRETQYF

d_gene: NA
v_gene: TRBV28
j_gene: TRBJ1-5
abundance: few
CDR3nt: TGTGCCAGCAGGCCCGGGGGGTATGATCAGCCCCAGCATTTT
CDR3aa: CASRPGGYDQPQHF

d_gene: NA
v_gene: TRBV19
j_gene: TRBJ1-4
abundance: NA
CDR3nt: TGTGCCAGTAGTATTCCGCGAGGAATTTTCACTAATGAAAAACTGTTTTTT
CDR3aa: CASSIPRGIFTNEKLFF

d_gene: NA
v_gene: TRBV10-3
j_gene: TRBJ1-3
abundance: NA
CDR3nt: TGTGCCATCAGTTCAGGGGCTGGAAACACCATATATTTT
CDR3aa: CAISSGAGNTIYF

d_gene: NA
v_gene: TRBV11-3
j_gene: TRBJ2-7
abundance: NA
CDR3nt: TGTGCCAGCGCCTGGGGGCCGTCCTCCTACGAGCAGTACTTC
CDR3aa: CASAWGPSSYEQYF

d_gene: TRBD1
v_gene: TRBV13
j_gene: TRBJ2-1
abundance: once
CDR3nt: TGTGCCAGCAGCTTAGGACAGGGGTACTACAATGAGCAGTTCTTC
CDR3aa: CASSLGQGYYNEQFF

d_gene: NA
v_gene: TRBV7-8
j_gene: TRBJ1-2
abundance: NA
CDR3nt: TGTGCCAGCAGCCCGTTCCCTCAGGAAATACATGGCTACACCTTC
CDR3aa: CASSPFPQEIHGYTF

d_gene: NA
v_gene: TRBV11-2
j_gene: TRBJ2-1
abundance: NA
CDR3nt: TGTGCCAGCAGCCCCATAATCAGTTTCTCCTACAATGAGCAGTTCTTC
CDR3aa: CASSPIISFSYNEQFF

d_gene: NA
v_gene: TRBV25-1
j_gene: TRBJ2-1
abundance: NA
CDR3nt: TGTGCCAGCAGTGAATTTGACTACCTCCTTCCCAATGAGCAGTTCTTC
CDR3aa: CASSEFDYLLPNEQFF

d_gene: TRBD1
v_gene: TRBV7-8
j_gene: TRBJ1-6
abundance: NA
CDR3nt: TGTGCCAGCAGTCAACCGACAGGGGGAACTTCACCCCTCCACTTT
CDR3aa: CASSQPTGGTSPLHF

d_gene: TRBD1
v_gene: TRBV25-1
j_gene: TRBJ2-3
abundance: NA
CDR3nt: TGTGCCAGCAGTCGGGACAGCGGCACAGATACGCAGTATTTT
CDR3aa: CASSRDSGTDTQYF

d_gene: TRBD2
v_gene: TRBV11-3
j_gene: TRBJ2-5
abundance: NA
CDR3nt: TGTGCCAGCAGCTTAGAAGGACTAGCGGGAGAGGGGGGGGAGACCCAGTACTTC
CDR3aa: CASSLEGLAGEGGETQYF

d_gene: TRBD1
v_gene: TRBV25-1
j_gene: TRBJ1-1
abundance: NA
CDR3nt: TGTGCCAGCAGTGAATATGGTCGAGGGGGCAATAAGGCTTTCTTT
CDR3aa: CASSEYGRGGNKAFF

d_gene: TRBD2
v_gene: TRBV6-6
j_gene: TRBJ2-3
abundance: NA
CDR3nt: TGTGCCAGCAGTCGATTAGCGGGAGGTCGCACAGATACGCAGTATTTT
CDR3aa: CASSRLAGGRTDTQYF

d_gene: TRBD1
v_gene: TRBV27
j_gene: TRBJ1-2
abundance: NA
CDR3nt: TGTGCCAGCAGTTCCCCCGGGACAGCTCGCGGCTACACCTTC
CDR3aa: CASSSPGTARGYTF

d_gene: TRBD1
v_gene: TRBV24-1
j_gene: TRBJ2-1
abundance: NA
CDR3nt: TGTGCCACCAGTGAGCTTACAGGGGGCTTCGAAAATGAGCAGTTCTTC
CDR3aa: CATSELTGGFENEQFF

d_gene: NA
v_gene: TRBV9
j_gene: TRBJ1-2
abundance: NA
CDR3nt: TGTGCCAGCAGCGTAGCTGTGGGCCAGGATGATGGCTACACCTTC
CDR3aa: CASSVAVGQDDGYTF

d_gene: NA
v_gene: TRBV28
j_gene: TRBJ1-1
abundance: once
CDR3nt: TGTGCCAGCAGTTCGGCAGGGGTGAACACTGAAGCTTTCTTT
CDR3aa: CASSSAGVNTEAFF

d_gene: NA
v_gene: TRBV15
j_gene: TRBJ1-1
abundance: NA
CDR3nt: TGTGCCACCAGCAGAGGGGGGGTCGGGTTCGGTGAAGCTTTCTTT
CDR3aa: CATSRGGVGFGEAFF

d_gene: TRBD1
v_gene: TRBV28
j_gene: TRBJ1-5
abundance: NA
CDR3nt: TGTGCCAGCAGTTTACGACAGGGGAGCACTCAGCCCCAGCATTTT
CDR3aa: CASSLRQGSTQPQHF

d_gene: TRBD2
v_gene: TRBV5-4
j_gene: TRBJ2-2
abundance: NA
CDR3nt: TGTGCCAGCAGCTTGGGACTAGCGGACACCGGGGAGCTGTTTTTT
CDR3aa: CASSLGLADTGELFF

d_gene: NA
v_gene: TRBV30
j_gene: TRBJ1-6
abundance: NA
CDR3nt: TGTGCCTGGAGTGACGCTTCTCCCAGGGAAGTGCCCCTCCACTTT
CDR3aa: CAWSDASPREVPLHF

d_gene: NA
v_gene: TRBV2
j_gene: TRBJ2-7
abundance: NA
CDR3nt: TGTGCCAGCAGTGAAATAGCAGAGCAGTACTTC
CDR3aa: CASSEIAEQYF

d_gene: NA
v_gene: TRBV30
j_gene: TRBJ2-7
abundance: NA
CDR3nt: TGTGCCTGGACGTTCGCGGCGAGCTCCTACGAGCAGTACTTC
CDR3aa: CAWTFAASSYEQYF

d_gene: NA
v_gene: TRBV19
j_gene: TRBJ1-2
abundance: NA
CDR3nt: TGTGCCAGTAGTATCCCCCCGACAGCAAATTATGGCTACACCTTC
CDR3aa: CASSIPPTANYGYTF

d_gene: NA
v_gene: TRBV18
j_gene: TRBJ2-1
abundance: NA
CDR3nt: TGTGCCAGCTCACCCACTGACAATGAGCAGTTCTTC
CDR3aa: CASSPTDNEQFF

d_gene: NA
v_gene: TRBV7-2
j_gene: TRBJ1-4
abundance: NA
CDR3nt: TGTGCCAGCAGCGTCGGGTCCTTATCGGGTGAAAAACTGTTTTTT
CDR3aa: CASSVGSLSGEKLFF

d_gene: NA
v_gene: TRBV18
j_gene: TRBJ1-2
abundance: NA
CDR3nt: TGTGCCAGCTCTCCCGTGGGAGTCCCTGGCTACACCTTC
CDR3aa: CASSPVGVPGYTF

d_gene: NA
v_gene: TRBV25-1
j_gene: TRBJ1-2
abundance: NA
CDR3nt: TGTGCCAGCTCCCCCGTGGAGGCCTTCTATGGCTACACCTTC
CDR3aa: CASSPVEAFYGYTF